Sequencing of this TCR beta chain was carried out in a study of T cell responses to AZD1222 COVID-19 vaccine (dated by TCRdb to the early 2020s). With regard to the full study: TCR sequencing covered more than 230 trial participants: 200 to 210 given two doses of AZD1222 and 26 given two doses of MenACWY control vaccine. Enrollment into the trials was organized by age into subgroups of 18-55, 56-69 and 70-plus years, and those subgroups contained approximately 150, 30 and 60 TCR-sequenced participants, respectively. Overall study results and their limits: Because no samples from the day 14 peak response were available, repertoires could be characterized only after the peak T cell response. Nearly half of unique spike-specific TCRs reportedly recognized epitopes outside regions mutated in the B.1.351 and B.1.1.7 variants. Only five to seven AZD1222 recipients were SARS-CoV-2 seropositive at baseline, limiting conclusions about previously exposed vaccinees. Participants were mostly white British, with more females than males. The authors suggested clonal diversity may have been underestimated. After two AZD1222 doses, spike-specific TCR breadth and depth were significantly higher than at day 0 and than in MenACWY recipients. In the small 56-69-year group, the increase in depth fell short of significance, most likely because of low power. CD4 TCRs associated with the vaccine covered the entire spike protein, and the dominant responses were in regions 160-218 and 743-854.

The CDR3 regions of human TCRbeta chains were analyzed by immunosequencing. The original methods were these. Repertoire TCRs were matched against a reference library of SARS-CoV-2-specific TCRs generated with the MIRA antigen-specificity platform. Breadth meant the fraction of unique TCRs that were SARS-CoV-2-associated, whereas depth meant the fraction of total T cells that were SARS-CoV-2-associated. Using the MIRA data, each spike-specific TCR was mapped to the spike region that the TCR reacts to and placed in a CD4 or CD8 class. Log10-transformed breadth and depth values were compared by one-way ANOVA with Sidak's multiple comparisons tests. TCRdb took over this immuneACCESS table, retaining in-frame rearrangements with V and J assigned. Such tables are incomplete; in checked studies, under half of the missing clones stem from an unresolved V gene, and the remainder is unexplained. Clone size and V and J calls were adopted from that table, with D and trimming inferred from the DNA. This sample holds roughly 40,000 clones; just over 85% were observed only once. The leading ten clones occupy roughly 29% of the sample.

Relative to germline, V is missing 5 bases and J is missing 2 bases, with 8 bases of the junction outside any gene match. The CDR3, cysteine through phenylalanine, is 16 amino acids long. Only the CDR3 portion is preserved as DNA: 48 bases, with reading frame beginning at the first base. Sequences SEHNR (CDR1) and FQNEAQ (CDR2) are obtained from the germline V gene (reference sequence). Regarding this clone: Its cognate antigen has yet to be identified. Within one base of it there is no much larger clone, and no base qualities were kept.

In the paper's terms, the time point label means: about 28 days (+/-7) after the second vaccine dose. The sample's treatment or condition label is to be understood as: meningococcal conjugate vaccine given as trial control. Samples from vaccinated people were obtained from the UK trials COV001 and COV002, which included a single-blind randomized controlled phase 2/3 trial of AZD1222 (ChAdOx1 nCoV-19) in healthy adults. For TCRbeta chain sequencing, PBMC samples were collected from trial participants at day 0 and at day 28 after the second dose. The TCR was taken from an adult who received the MenACWY meningococcal vaccine as a control. The chain employs TRBV7-9 and TRBJ1-3; 8 central bases correspond to TRBD1. Specimen: peripheral blood, collected 28 days after the second dose of the MenACWY control vaccine. In nucleotides, the sequence is TGTGCCAGCAGCCCTACAGGGGGGGTGGCTGGAAACACCATATATTTT. The resulting protein is CASSPTGGVAGNTIYF. With the portions outside the CDR3 filled from the reference TRBV7-9 and TRBJ1-3 genes, the complete variable region becomes DTGVSQNPRHKITKRGQNVTFRCDPISEHNRLYWYRQTLGQGPEFLTYFQNEAQLEKSRLLSDRFSAERPKGSFSTLEIQRTEQGDSAMYLCASSPTGGVAGNTIYFGEGSWLTVV.